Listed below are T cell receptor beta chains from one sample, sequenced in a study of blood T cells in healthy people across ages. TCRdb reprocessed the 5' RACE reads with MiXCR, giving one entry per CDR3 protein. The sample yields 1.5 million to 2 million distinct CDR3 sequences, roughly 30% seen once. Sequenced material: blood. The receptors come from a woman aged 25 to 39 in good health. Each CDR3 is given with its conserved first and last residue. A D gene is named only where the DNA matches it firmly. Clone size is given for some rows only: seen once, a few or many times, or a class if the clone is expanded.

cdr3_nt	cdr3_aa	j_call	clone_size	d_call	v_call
TGCGCCAGCACCTCAGATACTAGCGGGGAGTCCTACGAGCAGTACTTC	CASTSDTSGESYEQYF	TRBJ2-7	few	TRBD2	TRBV5-1
TGTGCCAGCAGTGAACGACAGTCTAACCCCCACTTT	CASSERQSNPHF	TRBJ1-6	NA	NA	TRBV6-1
TGTGCCAGCAGCAGCGGGACAGGGGCCGACGAGCAGTACTTC	CASSSGTGADEQYF	TRBJ2-7	many	TRBD1	TRBV7-6
TGTGCCAGCACCAAGGGGCTGGACAGGATCAACACTGAAGCTTTCTTT	CASTKGLDRINTEAFF	TRBJ1-1	few	NA	TRBV21-1
TGTGCCAGCAGCTTGGGGTTAGCGGGAGTGAAAACCTACGAGCAGTACTTC	CASSLGLAGVKTYEQYF	TRBJ2-7	NA	TRBD2	TRBV5-6
TGCAGCGTTAAGGGGTTATCAGATACGCAGTATTTT	CSVKGLSDTQYF	TRBJ2-3	few	NA	TRBV29-1
TGTGCCACCAGTGATACGGACAGGGGCGGTGGCTACACCTTC	CATSDTDRGGGYTF	TRBJ1-2	few	TRBD1	TRBV24-1
TGCGAACCCCCTCTAGCGGGCTACAATGGGCAGTTCTTC	CEPPLAGYNGQFF	TRBJ2-1	NA	TRBD2	TRBV29-1
TGTGCCAGCAGCTTATCTGGTTACAGTGAAGCTTTCTTT	CASSLSGYSEAFF	TRBJ1-1	few	NA	TRBV7-3
TGCAGCGTTGACACAGGATCCTACGAGCAGTACTTC	CSVDTGSYEQYF	TRBJ2-7	many	NA	TRBV29-1
TGTGCCAGCACCGGTCCCAAGGAATACGTGCAGTACTTC	CASTGPKEYVQYF	TRBJ2-4	NA	NA	TRBV28
TGCAGTGCTAGAAGGGGTATCGACTATGGCTACACCTTC	CSARRGIDYGYTF	TRBJ1-2	NA	NA	TRBV20-1
TGCGCCAGCGGGCGGGGGGAAGGCGAGCAGTACTTC	CASGRGEGEQYF	TRBJ2-7	NA	TRBD2	TRBV5-1
TGCAGTGCTAGAGGGCCCAGGCTAGACGGAAAGGCCCAGTACTTC	CSARGPRLDGKAQYF	TRBJ2-5	NA	NA	TRBV20-1
TGCGCCAGCAGCTCGGGGACTAGCGGGGGGTTGGATGAGCAGTTCTTC	CASSSGTSGGLDEQFF	TRBJ2-1	many	TRBD2	TRBV5-1
TGTGCCAGCAGCTTACCGGGGGGGGTTGAGCAGTTCTTC	CASSLPGGVEQFF	TRBJ2-1	few	TRBD2	TRBV7-8
TGCGCCAGCAGCCCGTCTAATGGCGGGAGGGCCTGCAATGAGCAGTTCTTC	CASSPSNGGRACNEQFF	TRBJ2-1	NA	TRBD2	TRBV4-1
TGTGCCGCCGTCCGGTCTCGGCTAGGGGGGGATGAGCAGTTCTTC	CAAVRSRLGGDEQFF	TRBJ2-1	few	NA	TRBV7-9
TGCGCCAGCAGCCACGCCATCCTTGCGCAGGGTGAAATCCGGGCCAAAAACATTCAGTACTTC	CASSHAILAQGEIRAKNIQYF	TRBJ2-4	many	NA	TRBV4-1
TGTGCCTGGAGGAATCACAATGAGCAGTTCTTC	CAWRNHNEQFF	TRBJ2-1	few	NA	TRBV30
TGCAGTGCTAGTAGCAGTTCTGGGGACTATGGCTACACCTTC	CSASSSSGDYGYTF	TRBJ1-2	NA	NA	TRBV20-1
TGTGCCAGCAGCCAAGAGTTAGCGGGAGCGTCCGGAAACATTCAGTACTTC	CASSQELAGASGNIQYF	TRBJ2-4	once	TRBD2	TRBV4-2
TGTGCCAGCAGTGAAACCAACAGGGGAAACACTGAAGCTTTCTTT	CASSETNRGNTEAFF	TRBJ1-1	few	TRBD1	TRBV6-1
TGTGCCACCAGTGATTCCGACTCGCCCTACGAGCAGTACTTC	CATSDSDSPYEQYF	TRBJ2-7	NA	NA	TRBV24-1
TGTGCCAGCAGTTCGGGACTAGCGGGGGTCTGGGATACGCAGTATTTT	CASSSGLAGVWDTQYF	TRBJ2-3	NA	TRBD2	TRBV12-3/TRBV12-4
TGCGCCAGCAGCTCGACCGGACAGGACGTCACTGAAGCTTTCTTT	CASSSTGQDVTEAFF	TRBJ1-1	NA	TRBD1	TRBV5-1
TGCGCCAGCAGCTTGGGTGGCGGGAGGAGTAATGAGCAGTTCTTC	CASSLGGGRSNEQFF	TRBJ2-1	NA	TRBD2	TRBV7-3
TGTGCCAGCTCCCCGCAGGATCGGAATCAGCCCCAGCATTTT	CASSPQDRNQPQHF	TRBJ1-5	NA	NA	TRBV18
TGTGCCAGCAGTTTATTTTCGGGCCCTGGGCGTCAAGCCCACGAGCAGTACTTC	CASSLFSGPGRQAHEQYF	TRBJ2-7	NA	NA	TRBV27
TGCGCCAGCAGCCCGGCGGAGCCCCCTTCAGATACGCAGTATTTT	CASSPAEPPSDTQYF	TRBJ2-3	NA	NA	TRBV5-1
TGTGCCAGCAGCCGAGGGGGGCAGAATCAGCCCCAGCATTTT	CASSRGGQNQPQHF	TRBJ1-5	NA	NA	TRBV3-1
TGCGCCAGCAGCCAAATAAGGATTCGAGGGGCGAACTTAACTGAAGCTTTCTTT	CASSQIRIRGANLTEAFF	TRBJ1-1	NA	NA	TRBV4-1
TGCAGTGCTAGAGGCCCGAGGTGGGACAGTTATTTCTACGAGCAGTACTTC	CSARGPRWDSYFYEQYF	TRBJ2-7	many	TRBD1	TRBV20-1
TGCGCCAGCAGCTTGGCGTTCAGGGGGGCCTCCTACGAGCAGTACTTC	CASSLAFRGASYEQYF	TRBJ2-7	NA	NA	TRBV5-1
TGCGCCAGCAGCTTGGCGCCCCTCGGGCAAGAGACCCAGTACTTC	CASSLAPLGQETQYF	TRBJ2-5	NA	NA	TRBV5-1
TGTGCCAGCAGCTTGGGCGCAGGGGGCATGTTCTATGGCTACATCTTC	CASSLGAGGMFYGYIF	TRBJ1-2	NA	TRBD1	TRBV5-8
TGTGCCACCAGCAGAGACTCGACAGGCTCTGGAAACACCATATATTTT	CATSRDSTGSGNTIYF	TRBJ1-3	NA	NA	TRBV15
TGCGCCAGCAGCCAACCAAGGGTGGGCGCGCTTTCGGTGTTCGGCAGGGGCGAGCAGTTCTTC	CASSQPRVGALSVFGRGEQFF	TRBJ2-1	few	NA	TRBV4-1
TGTGCCAGCAGTTTACGGCGGGAGGGTACACTCGGAGAGACCCAGTACTTC	CASSLRREGTLGETQYF	TRBJ2-5	NA	TRBD2	TRBV28
TGTGCCAGCAGCGTAGAAACTAGCAGAGATACGCAGTATTTT	CASSVETSRDTQYF	TRBJ2-3	few	NA	TRBV9
TGTGCCAGCAGCTTGGGGTCAGCGGGGATCTATGAGCAGTTCTTC	CASSLGSAGIYEQFF	TRBJ2-1	few	TRBD2	TRBV7-9
TGTGCCAGCAGTTACTCAATTGGCGGGAAAATCCTCTACGAACAGTACTTC	CASSYSIGGKILYEQYF	TRBJ2-7	NA	NA	TRBV6-2/TRBV6-3
TGCGCCAGCAGGGGGTCGGGGGAACGTGAGCAGTTCTTC	CASRGSGEREQFF	TRBJ2-1	NA	NA	TRBV4-1
TGTGCCAGCAGTTCCCGGGACTGGGAGTACGAGCAGTACTTC	CASSSRDWEYEQYF	TRBJ2-7	few	NA	TRBV12-3/TRBV12-4
TGTGCCAGCAGCTTAGAAGTAGCGACTAACTATGGCTACACCTTC	CASSLEVATNYGYTF	TRBJ1-2	few	NA	TRBV11-2
TGCAGCCCGATTGGCAGGGTCCGTACCTACAATGAGCAGTTCTTC	CSPIGRVRTYNEQFF	TRBJ2-1	many	NA	TRBV29-1
TGTGCCAGCAGCTTGAATTCTGTTCAAGAGACCCAGTACTTC	CASSLNSVQETQYF	TRBJ2-5	NA	NA	TRBV5-8
TGTGCCAGCAGGTTCCCCGGGGGGGACTATGGCTACACCTTC	CASRFPGGDYGYTF	TRBJ1-2	NA	NA	TRBV6-6
TGTGCCAGCCGAGAGAGCGAGCAGTACTTC	CASRESEQYF	TRBJ2-7	NA	NA	TRBV6-4
TGTGCCAGCAGCACCTCCCGGGACAGGGCTGGGGCCAACGTCCTGACTTTC	CASSTSRDRAGANVLTF	TRBJ2-6	few	TRBD1	TRBV12-3/TRBV12-4
TGCAGCGTGGGCAGGGTATCTGCTTTCTTT	CSVGRVSAFF	TRBJ1-1	NA	NA	TRBV29-1
TGCAGTACTGTAAATGTTCCCAACTACGAGCAGTACTTC	CSTVNVPNYEQYF	TRBJ2-7	NA	NA	TRBV20-1
TGTGCCAGCAGTGGCGATCAAGCGGACACTGAAGCTTTCTTT	CASSGDQADTEAFF	TRBJ1-1	NA	NA	TRBV6-1
TGCAGTGCTATAGGGACATCCTCTAGCACAGATACGCGGTATTTT	CSAIGTSSSTDTRYF	TRBJ2-3	NA	NA	TRBV20-1
TGTGCCAGCAGCCTCGGGACCAAAGATCCCGATACGCAGTATTTT	CASSLGTKDPDTQYF	TRBJ2-3	NA	NA	TRBV28
TGCAGTGCTAGAGACCCGGACAGGGGAGAAAAACTGTTTTTT	CSARDPDRGEKLFF	TRBJ1-4	NA	TRBD1	TRBV20-1
TGTGCCAGCAGCGTAGACGCAGGTACTTACGAGCAGTTCTTC	CASSVDAGTYEQFF	TRBJ2-1	NA	NA	TRBV9
TGTGCTAGCAGCAAGTCTAGCGGAACCGGTGAGCAGTTCTTC	CASSKSSGTGEQFF	TRBJ2-1	few	TRBD2	TRBV7-7
TGTGCCAGCAGTTACTCGAATGCTCTAGCGGGGCGCACAGATACGCAGTATTTT	CASSYSNALAGRTDTQYF	TRBJ2-3	few	TRBD2	TRBV6-5